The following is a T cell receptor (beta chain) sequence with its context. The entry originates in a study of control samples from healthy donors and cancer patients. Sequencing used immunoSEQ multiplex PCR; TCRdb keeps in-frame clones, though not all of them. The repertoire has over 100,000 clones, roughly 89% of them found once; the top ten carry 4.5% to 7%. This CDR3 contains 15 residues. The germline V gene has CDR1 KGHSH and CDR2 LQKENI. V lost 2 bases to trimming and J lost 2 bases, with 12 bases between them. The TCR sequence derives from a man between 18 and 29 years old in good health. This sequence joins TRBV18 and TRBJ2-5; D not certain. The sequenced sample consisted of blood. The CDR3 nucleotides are TGTGCCAGCTCACCAAGCAGCGCGGTACAAGAGACCCAGTACTTC. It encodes CASSPSSAVQETQYF.